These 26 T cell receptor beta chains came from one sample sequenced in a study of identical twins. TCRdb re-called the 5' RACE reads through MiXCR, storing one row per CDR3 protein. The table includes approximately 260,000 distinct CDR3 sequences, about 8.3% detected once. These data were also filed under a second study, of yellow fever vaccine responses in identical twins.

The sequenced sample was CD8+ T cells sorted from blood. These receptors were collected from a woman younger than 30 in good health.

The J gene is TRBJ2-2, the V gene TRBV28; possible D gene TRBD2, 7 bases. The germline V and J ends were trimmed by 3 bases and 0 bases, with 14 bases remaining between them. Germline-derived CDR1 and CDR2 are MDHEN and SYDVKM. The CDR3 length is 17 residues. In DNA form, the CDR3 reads TGTGCCAGCAGTTTCCCCCTCGGGGGGCCGAACACCGGGGAGCTGTTTTTT. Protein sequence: CASSFPLGGPNTGELFF.

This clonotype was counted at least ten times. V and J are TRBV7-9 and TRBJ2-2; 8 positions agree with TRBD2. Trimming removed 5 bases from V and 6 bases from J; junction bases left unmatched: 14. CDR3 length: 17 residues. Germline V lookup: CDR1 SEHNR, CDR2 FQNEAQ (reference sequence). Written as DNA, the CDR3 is TGTGCCAGCAGCCAGACGGCCCAGCGGGGGTTTGCCGGGGAGCTGTTTTTT. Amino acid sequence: CASSQTAQRGFAGELFF.

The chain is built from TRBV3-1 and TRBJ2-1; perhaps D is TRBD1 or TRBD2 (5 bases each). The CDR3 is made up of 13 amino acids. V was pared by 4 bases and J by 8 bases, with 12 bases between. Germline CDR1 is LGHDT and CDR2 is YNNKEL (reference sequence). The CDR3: CASSPWDGDEQFF. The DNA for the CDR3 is TGTGCCAGCAGCCCATGGGACGGTGATGAGCAGTTCTTC.

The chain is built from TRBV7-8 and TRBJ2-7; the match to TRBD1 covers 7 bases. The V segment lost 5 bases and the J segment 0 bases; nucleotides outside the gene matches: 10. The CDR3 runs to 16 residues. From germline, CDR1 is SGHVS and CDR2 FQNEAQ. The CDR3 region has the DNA TGTGCCAGCAGCCCTTCGGCAGGGGGTACCTCCTACGAGCAGTACTTC. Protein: CASSPSAGGTSYEQYF.

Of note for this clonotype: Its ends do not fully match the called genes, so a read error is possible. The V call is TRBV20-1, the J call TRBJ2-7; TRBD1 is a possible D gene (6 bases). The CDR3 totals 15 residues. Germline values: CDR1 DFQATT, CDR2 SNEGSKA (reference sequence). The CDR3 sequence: CCARYRDHSSYEQYF. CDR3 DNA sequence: TGCTGTGCTAGATACAGGGACCATTCTTCCTACGAGCAGTACTTC.

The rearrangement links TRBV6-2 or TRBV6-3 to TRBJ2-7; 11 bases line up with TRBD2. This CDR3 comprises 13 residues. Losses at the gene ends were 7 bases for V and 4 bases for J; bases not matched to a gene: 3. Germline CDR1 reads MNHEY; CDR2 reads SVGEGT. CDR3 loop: CASTVAGGYEQYF. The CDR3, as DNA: TGTGCCAGCACGGTAGCGGGAGGGTACGAGCAGTACTTC.

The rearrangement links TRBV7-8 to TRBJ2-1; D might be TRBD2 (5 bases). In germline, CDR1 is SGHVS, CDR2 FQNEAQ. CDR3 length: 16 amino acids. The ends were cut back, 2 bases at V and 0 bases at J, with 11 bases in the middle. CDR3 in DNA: TGTGCCAGCAGCTTAAATTCGGGGAGCTCCTACAATGAGCAGTTCTTC. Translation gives CASSLNSGSSYNEQFF.

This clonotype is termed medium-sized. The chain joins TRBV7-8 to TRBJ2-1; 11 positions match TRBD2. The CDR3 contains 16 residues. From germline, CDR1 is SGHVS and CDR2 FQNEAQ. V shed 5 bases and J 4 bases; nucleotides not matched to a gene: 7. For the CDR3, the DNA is TGTGCCAGCAGCCTAACTAGCGGGAGTAGGTACAATGAGCAGTTCTTC. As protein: CASSLTSGSRYNEQFF. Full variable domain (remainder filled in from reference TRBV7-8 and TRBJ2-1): GAGVSQSPRYKVAKRGQDVALRCDPISGHVSLFWYQQALGQGPEFLTYFQNEAQLDKSGLPSDRFFAERPEGSVSTLKIQRTQQEDSAVYLCASSLTSGSRYNEQFFGPGTRLTVL.

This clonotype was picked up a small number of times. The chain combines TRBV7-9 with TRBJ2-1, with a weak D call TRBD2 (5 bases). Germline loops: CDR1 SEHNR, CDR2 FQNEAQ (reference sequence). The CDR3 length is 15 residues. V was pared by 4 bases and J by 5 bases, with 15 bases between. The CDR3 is CASSSRPAGDNEQFF. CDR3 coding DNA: TGTGCCAGCAGCTCTAGACCCGCCGGGGACAATGAGCAGTTCTTC.

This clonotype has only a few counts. The CDR3 nucleotides are TGTGCCAGCAGCCCTCTAAGTGGGACGGGGGTTCCGGAGACCCAGTACTTC. This sequence encodes CASSPLSGTGVPETQYF. The chain is built from TRBV3-1 and TRBJ2-5, with a possible D match to TRBD2 (6 bases). The V end was cut by 4 bases, the J end by 5 bases, with 23 bases between. The CDR3 contains 17 residues. In germline, CDR1 is LGHDT, CDR2 YNNKEL (reference sequence).

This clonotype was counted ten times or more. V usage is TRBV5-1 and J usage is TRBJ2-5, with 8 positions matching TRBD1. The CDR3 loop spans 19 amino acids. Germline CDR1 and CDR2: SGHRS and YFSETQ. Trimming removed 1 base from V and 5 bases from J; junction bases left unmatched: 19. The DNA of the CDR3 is TGCGCCAGCAGCTTGACTACTTTTCCGACAGGGGAAAGTCTGGAGACCCAGTACTTC. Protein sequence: CASSLTTFPTGESLETQYF.

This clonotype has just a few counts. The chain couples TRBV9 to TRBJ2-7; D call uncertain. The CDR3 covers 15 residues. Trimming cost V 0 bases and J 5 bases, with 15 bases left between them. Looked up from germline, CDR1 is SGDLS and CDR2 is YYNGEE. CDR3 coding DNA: TGTGCCAGCAGCGTAGCGGAACGGCCGGTCCACGAGCAGTACTTC. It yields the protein CASSVAERPVHEQYF. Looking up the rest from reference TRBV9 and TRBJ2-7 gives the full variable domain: DSGVTQTPKHLITATGQRVTLRCSPRSGDLSVYWYQQSLDQGLQFLIQYYNGEERAKGNILERFSAQQFPDLHSELNLSSLELGDSALYFCASSVAERPVHEQYFGPGTRLTVT.

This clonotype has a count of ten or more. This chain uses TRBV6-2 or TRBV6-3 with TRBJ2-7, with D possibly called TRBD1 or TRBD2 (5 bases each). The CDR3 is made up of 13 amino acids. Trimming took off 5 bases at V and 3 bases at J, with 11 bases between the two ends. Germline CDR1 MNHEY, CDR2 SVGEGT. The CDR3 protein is CASSPGSRYEQYF. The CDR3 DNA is TGTGCCAGCAGTCCAGGGAGTCGCTACGAGCAGTACTTC.

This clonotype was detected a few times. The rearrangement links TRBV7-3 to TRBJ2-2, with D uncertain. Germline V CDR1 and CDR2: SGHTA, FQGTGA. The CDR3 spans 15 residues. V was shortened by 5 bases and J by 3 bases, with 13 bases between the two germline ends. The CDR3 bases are TGTGCCAGCAGCGCTAGGCTGCTGGACACCGGGGAGCTGTTTTTT. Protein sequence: CASSARLLDTGELFF.

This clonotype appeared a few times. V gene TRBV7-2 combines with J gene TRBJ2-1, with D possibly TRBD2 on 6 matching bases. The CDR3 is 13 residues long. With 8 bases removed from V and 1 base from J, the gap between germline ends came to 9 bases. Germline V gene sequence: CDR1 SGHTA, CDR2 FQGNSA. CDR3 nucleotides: TGTGCCAGCGAACTAGCTTCCTACAATGAGCAGTTCTTC. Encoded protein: CASELASYNEQFF.

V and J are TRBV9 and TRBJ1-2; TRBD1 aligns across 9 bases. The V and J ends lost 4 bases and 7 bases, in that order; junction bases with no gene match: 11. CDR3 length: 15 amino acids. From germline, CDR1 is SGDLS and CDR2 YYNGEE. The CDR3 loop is CASSSPSGQGGGYTF. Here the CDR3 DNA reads TGTGCCAGCAGCTCCCCGTCGGGACAGGGAGGTGGCTACACCTTC.

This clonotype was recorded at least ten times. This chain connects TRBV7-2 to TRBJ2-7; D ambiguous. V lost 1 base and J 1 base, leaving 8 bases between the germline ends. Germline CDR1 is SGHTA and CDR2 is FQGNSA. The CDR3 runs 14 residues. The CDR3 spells CASSLVHGSYEQYF. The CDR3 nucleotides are TGTGCCAGCAGCTTAGTACACGGATCCTACGAGCAGTACTTC.

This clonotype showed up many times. The CDR3 spells CSVVASGDYNEQFF. In DNA, the CDR3 is TGCAGCGTTGTGGCTAGCGGAGACTACAATGAGCAGTTCTTC. The V call is TRBV29-1, the J call TRBJ2-1; 7 bases are a match to TRBD2. V shed 4 bases, J shed 3 bases, and the junction held 6 bases outside the gene matches. CDR3 size: 14 residues. Germline V gives CDR1 SQVTM, CDR2 ANQGSEA.

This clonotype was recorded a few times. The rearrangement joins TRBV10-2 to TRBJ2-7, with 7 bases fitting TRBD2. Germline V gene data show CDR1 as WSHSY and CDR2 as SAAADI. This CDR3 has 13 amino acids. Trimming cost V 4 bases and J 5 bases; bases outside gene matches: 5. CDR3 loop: CASSVGGLNEQYF. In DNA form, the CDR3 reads TGCGCCAGCAGTGTGGGAGGGCTTAACGAGCAGTACTTC.

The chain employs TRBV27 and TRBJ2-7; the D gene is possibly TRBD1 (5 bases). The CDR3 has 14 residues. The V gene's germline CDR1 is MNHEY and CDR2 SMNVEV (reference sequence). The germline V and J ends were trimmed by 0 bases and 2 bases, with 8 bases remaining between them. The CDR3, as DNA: TGTGCCAGCAGTTTATCGGCAGGGACCTACGAGCAGTACTTC. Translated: CASSLSAGTYEQYF.

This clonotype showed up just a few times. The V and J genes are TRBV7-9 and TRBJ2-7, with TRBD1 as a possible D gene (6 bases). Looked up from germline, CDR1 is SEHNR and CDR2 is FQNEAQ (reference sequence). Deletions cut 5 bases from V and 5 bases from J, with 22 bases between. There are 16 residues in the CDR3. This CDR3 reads CASSTSKRQAGDEQYF. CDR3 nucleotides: TGTGCCAGCAGCACCAGCAAGCGACAGGCAGGGGACGAGCAGTACTTC. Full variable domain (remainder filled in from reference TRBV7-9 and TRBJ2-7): DTGVSQNPRHKITKRGQNVTFRCDPISEHNRLYWYRQTLGQGPEFLTYFQNEAQLEKSRLLSDRFSAERPKGSFSTLEIQRTEQGDSAMYLCASSTSKRQAGDEQYFGPGTRLTVT.

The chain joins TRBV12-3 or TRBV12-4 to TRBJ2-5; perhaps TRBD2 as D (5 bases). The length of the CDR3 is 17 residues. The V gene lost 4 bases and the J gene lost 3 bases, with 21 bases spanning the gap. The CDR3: CASSSRSMFGEKETQYF. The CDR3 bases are TGTGCCAGCAGTTCGAGGAGTATGTTTGGGGAGAAAGAGACCCAGTACTTC.

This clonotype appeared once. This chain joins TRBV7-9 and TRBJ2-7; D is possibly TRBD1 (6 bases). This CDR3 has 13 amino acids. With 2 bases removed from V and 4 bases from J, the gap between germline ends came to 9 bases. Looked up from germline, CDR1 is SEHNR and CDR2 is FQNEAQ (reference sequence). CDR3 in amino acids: CASSLKGEYEQYF. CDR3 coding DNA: TGTGCCAGCAGCTTAAAGGGGGAGTACGAGCAGTACTTC.

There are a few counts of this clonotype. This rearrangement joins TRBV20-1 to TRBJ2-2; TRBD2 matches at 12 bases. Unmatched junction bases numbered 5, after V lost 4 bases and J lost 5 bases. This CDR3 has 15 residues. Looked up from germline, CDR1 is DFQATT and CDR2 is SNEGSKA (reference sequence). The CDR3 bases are TGCAGTGCTAATGGTCTAGCGGGAGGGACCGGGGAGCTGTTTTTT. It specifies CSANGLAGGTGELFF.

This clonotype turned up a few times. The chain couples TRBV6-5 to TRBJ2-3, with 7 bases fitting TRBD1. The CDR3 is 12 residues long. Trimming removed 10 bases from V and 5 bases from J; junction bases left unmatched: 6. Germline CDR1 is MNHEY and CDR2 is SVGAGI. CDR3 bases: TGTGCCACAAACACAGGGGTAGATACGCAGTATTTT. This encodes CATNTGVDTQYF.

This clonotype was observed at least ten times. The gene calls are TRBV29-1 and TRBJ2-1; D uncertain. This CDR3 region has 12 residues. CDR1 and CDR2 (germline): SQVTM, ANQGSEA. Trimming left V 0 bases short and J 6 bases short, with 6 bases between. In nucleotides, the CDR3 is TGCAGCGTTGAAGATGCCAGCAATGAGCAGTTCTTC. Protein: CSVEDASNEQFF.